Listed below are T cell receptor beta chains from one sample, sequenced in a study of T-cell memory formation after mild COVID-19. TCRdb reprocessed the 5' RACE reads via MiXCR and lists one record per CDR3 protein. This table has 85,000 to 130,000 distinct CDR3 sequences, approximately 13% appearing once. The sample consisted of PBMCs or a T cell subset sorted from them (not recorded which). Receptors originate from an adult woman who had mild COVID-19 (a few samples of this study predate the infection). Cell type and time point are not known. CDR3s include the opening cysteine and the closing phenylalanine or tryptophan. The D gene is left open where the match is weak. The listing skips clone size in some rows; elsewhere it reads once, few, many or a size class.

>TRBV4-2|NA|16|few|TRBJ2-7
TGTGCCAGCAGCCAAGAAGGTGTGACACCTTCCTACGAGCAGTACTTC
CASSQEGVTPSYEQYF
>TRBV15|TRBD2|17|many|TRBJ2-3
TGTGCCACCAGCAGTCTTGGACTAGCGGGGACAAAAGATACGCAGTATTTT
CATSSLGLAGTKDTQYF
>TRBV5-1|NA|15|NA|TRBJ1-1
TGCGCCAGCAGCATAAAACAGGGAATGAACACTGAAGCTTTCTTT
CASSIKQGMNTEAFF
>TRBV2|TRBD2|18|NA|TRBJ2-3
TGTGCCAGCAGTGTAGGACTAGCGGGGGGGCAGAACACAGATACGCAGTATTTT
CASSVGLAGGQNTDTQYF
>TRBV27|NA|19|NA|TRBJ2-3
TGTGCCAGCAGTTTTATTTTTGGGGGAGTAAGACAATTCACAGATACGCAGTATTTT
CASSFIFGGVRQFTDTQYF
>TRBV18|TRBD1|15|NA|TRBJ2-7
TGTGCCAGCTCACTTCCGGGACAGGTGGGCTACGAGCAGTACTTC
CASSLPGQVGYEQYF
>TRBV19|TRBD1|13|many|TRBJ1-1
TGTGCCAGCCAAACGACAGGGGTGGCTGAAGCTTTCTTT
CASQTTGVAEAFF
>TRBV4-3|TRBD1|15|NA|TRBJ2-7
TGCGCCAGCAGCCAAGGACAGGGAAAATACCACGAGCAGTACTTC
CASSQGQGKYHEQYF
>TRBV12-3/TRBV12-4|NA|13|NA|TRBJ2-5
TGTGCCAGCAGATGGGGAGGGGGAGAGACCCAGTACTTC
CASRWGGGETQYF
>TRBV24-1|NA|12|NA|TRBJ2-3
TGTGCCACGCGGGGCCTCACAGATACGCAGTATTTT
CATRGLTDTQYF
>TRBV3-1|NA|13|NA|TRBJ2-7
TGTGCCACCTCCAAGACGGCCTCCTACGAGCAGTACTTC
CATSKTASYEQYF
>TRBV27|NA|14|NA|TRBJ2-7
TGTGCCAGCAGCCAGACCAAAGTTAGCTACGAGCAGTACTTC
CASSQTKVSYEQYF
>TRBV4-3|TRBD1|14|NA|TRBJ2-7
TGCGCCAGCAGCCAAGAATACAGGGGGAACGAGCAGTACTTC
CASSQEYRGNEQYF
>TRBV30|NA|14|few|TRBJ2-1
TGTGCCTGGAGTGAGGGGCTAGGTAACAATGAGCAGTTCTTC
CAWSEGLGNNEQFF
>TRBV5-1|TRBD1|15|many|TRBJ2-1
TGCGCCAGCAGCTCCGGGACAGGGGGGTCCAATGAGCAGTTCTTC
CASSSGTGGSNEQFF
>TRBV4-3|TRBD1|15|NA|TRBJ2-7
TGCGCCAGCAGCCTGACGGACAGGAGCTCCTACGAGCAGTACTTC
CASSLTDRSSYEQYF